The 2 T cell receptor beta chains listed next were all sequenced from one sample in a study of beta chain features in type 1 diabetes. What was sequenced were expressed TCRB transcripts, since all of the isolated RNA had been reverse transcribed. Method: immunoSEQ multiplex PCR; TCRdb's copy keeps in-frame clones and lacks some. The sample lists more than 300,000 clones, around 8% occurring once. The sample was central memory CD4+ T cells from blood. The receptors originated from a woman between 18 and 29 years old in good health.

This clone was observed at least ten times. This chain joins TRBV7-6 and TRBJ2-6; D gene ambiguous. Trimming pared 6 bases from V and 0 bases from J, leaving 9 bases between. Looked up from germline, CDR1 is SGHVS and CDR2 is FNYEAQ. The CDR3 runs to 15 residues. The CDR3 reads CASSSTGSGANVLTF. In nucleotides, the CDR3 is TGTGCCAGCAGTTCTACGGGCTCTGGGGCCAACGTCCTGACTTTC.

The gene calls are TRBV28 and TRBJ2-1; TRBD2 agrees at 9 bases. Per the germline V gene, CDR1 is MDHEN and CDR2 is SYDVKM. The CDR3 has 17 residues. Losses at the gene ends were 5 bases for V and 5 bases for J; bases not matched to a gene: 13. CDR3 DNA sequence: TGTGCCAGCAGTCCCGCCCGGGGCGGGAGGGCTAACAATGAGCAGTTCTTC. It specifies CASSPARGGRANNEQFF.